The 25 T cell receptor beta chains presented below share a single source sample, sequenced in a study of regulatory T cells in long-lasting Graves disease (dated by TCRdb to the early 2020s). Libraries were constructed by multiplex PCR. Instrument used: Illumina HiSeq 4000. To build TCR beta libraries, CDR3 regions were amplified by Arm-PCR using iRepertoire HTBI primers. The public reads were reanalyzed by TCRdb: fastp trimming at Q25, MiXCR alignment, in-frame beta chains only. Rows matching on CDR3 protein sequence are summarized as one entry with the most common DNA and genes. Within this sample are fewer than 650,000 distinct CDR3 sequences, with roughly 15% of them counted one time only. 15% to 20% of the sample lies in the top ten. The time point label corresponds to: newly diagnosed GD, antithyroid drugs for less than 3 months. For both TCR sequencing and RNA sequencing, RNA was extracted from PBMCs using TRIzol.

The sample also formed part of further work on T cells in Graves' hyperthyroidism and ophthalmopathy.

The specimen comprised peripheral blood mononuclear cells (PBMCs), sampled at new diagnosis, from a patient treated with antithyroid drugs. These receptors all come from a woman aged 25 to 45 with Graves disease. Donor details come from another sample of the same person, matched by shared clones.

About this clonotype itself: Being one base from a much bigger clone, this may be a read error. The CDR3 is CASSPNSCFYGYTF. For the CDR3, the DNA is TGTGCCAGCAGTCCGAACAGCTGCTTCTATGGCTACACCTTC. The V and J genes are TRBV28 and TRBJ1-2; no clear D gene. Trimming pared 5 bases from V and 4 bases from J, leaving 14 bases between. Germline-derived CDR1 and CDR2 are MDHEN and SYDVKM. The CDR3 sequence is 14 residues long.

The chain couples TRBV19 to TRBJ1-5, with 7 bases that match TRBD1. V lost 7 bases to trimming and J lost 5 bases; unmatched junction nucleotides: 8. This CDR3 is 14 amino acids long. Germline V lookup: CDR1 LNHDA, CDR2 SQIVND (reference sequence). This CDR3 is CASKNGQVYQPQHF. The CDR3 nucleotides read TGTGCCAGTAAGAACGGACAGGTCTATCAGCCCCAGCATTTT.

This clonotype appeared many times. The gene calls are TRBV15 and TRBJ1-1; D not certain. The CDR3 is 13 residues long. Deletions cut 1 base from V and 0 bases from J, with 3 bases between. The germline gives CDR1 LNHNV, CDR2 YYDKDF (reference sequence). CDR3 sequence reads: CATSRGLNTEAFF. DNA for the CDR3: TGTGCCACCAGCAGAGGCCTGAACACTGAAGCTTTCTTT.

This clonotype was detected a few times. This chain uses TRBV3-1 with TRBJ1-1; 8 bases are shared with TRBD1. The germline gives CDR1 LGHDT, CDR2 YNNKEL (reference sequence). CDR3 length: 14 amino acids. V trimming: 3 bases; J trimming: 1 base; junction bases outside the gene matches: 1. The CDR3 region has the DNA TGTGCCAGCAGCCACACAGGGGGGAACACTGAAGCTTTCTTT. Translation: CASSHTGGNTEAFF. Filled out from reference TRBV3-1 and TRBJ1-1, the complete variable domain reads DTAVSQTPKYLVTQMGNDKSIKCEQNLGHDTMYWYKQDSKKFLKIMFSYNNKELIINETVPNRFSPKSPDKAHLNLHINSLELGDSAVYFCASSHTGGNTEAFFGQGTRLTVV.

Ten or more counts support this clonotype. The chain is built from TRBV6-5 and TRBJ2-7, with D tentatively TRBD1 or TRBD2 (6 bases each). Per germline, CDR1 MNHEY and CDR2 SVGAGI. This CDR3 spans 15 amino acids. Trimming stripped 0 bases from V and 6 bases from J, with 15 bases between. The CDR3 loop reads CASSYSSTGRGEQYF. CDR3 nucleotides: TGTGCCAGCAGTTACTCGAGTACAGGGCGGGGCGAGCAGTACTTC.

This clonotype was recorded once. A much larger clone differs by one base, so this may be a read error. The rearrangement links TRBV6-2 or TRBV6-3 to TRBJ1-6; a possible D gene is TRBD1 (6 bases). Trimming removed 0 bases at V and 5 bases at J, with 14 bases between. CDR3 size: 17 residues. Germline-derived CDR1 and CDR2 are MNHEY and SVGEGT. The CDR3 here is CASSYSQGSINNSPLHF. The CDR3 DNA reads as TGTGCCAGCAGTTACTCACAGGGATCTATCAATAATTCACCCCTCCACTTT.

V is TRBV28 and J is TRBJ2-7, with D maybe TRBD2 (5 bases). Per the germline V gene, CDR1 is MDHEN and CDR2 is SYDVKM. The CDR3 loop spans 15 amino acids. V lost 8 bases and J 0 bases, leaving 17 bases between the germline ends. The chain's CDR3 is CASGSPGLASYEQYF. The CDR3 DNA reads as TGTGCCAGCGGCTCCCCGGGTCTAGCCTCCTACGAGCAGTACTTC.

The chain carries TRBV9 and TRBJ1-1; D gene unclear. The CDR3 is made up of 14 amino acids. With 3 bases removed from V and 0 bases from J, the gap between germline ends came to 9 bases. Germline lookup yields CDR1 SGDLS and CDR2 YYNGEE. The DNA of the CDR3 is TGTGCCAGCAGCGCGGACGGATTGAACACTGAAGCTTTCTTT. Its protein is CASSADGLNTEAFF.

The table lists this clonotype with many counts. This may come from a read error, since a much larger clone is one base off. The rearrangement joins TRBV11-1 to TRBJ1-1; no firm D call. Deletions cut 5 bases from V and 2 bases from J, with 12 bases between. CDR3 length: 14 amino acids. CDR1 is SGHAT and CDR2 is FQDESV in the germline V gene (reference sequence). CDR3 amino acids: CASSGRVANTEAFF. The CDR3 coding sequence is TGTGCCAGCAGCGGCCGGGTCGCAAACACTGAAGCTTTCTTT.

For the CDR3, the DNA is TGTGCCAGCAGCCAATATTACCGATCCAGCTCTGGGGCCAACGTCCTGACTTTC. Encoded protein: CASSQYYRSSSGANVLTF. J is TRBJ2-6 and V is TRBV3-1, with unresolved D. Germline V gene sequence: CDR1 LGHDT, CDR2 YNNKEL (reference sequence). The CDR3 is 18 amino acids. V dropped 2 bases and J dropped 0 bases, with 14 bases sitting between them.

The table lists this clonotype with many counts. An end of the junction differs from the germline gene, which may be a read error. V and J are TRBV9 and TRBJ2-7; 7 bases align to TRBD2. The CDR3 has 12 residues. Germline CDR1 SGDLS, CDR2 YYNGEE. CDR3 nucleotide sequence: TGTGCCAGCAGCACGTTGACTAGCCCGCTTCGATTC. This codes for CASSTLTSPLRF.

Only a few counts were recorded for this clonotype. The chain is built from TRBV7-9 and TRBJ2-5; 9 bases agree with TRBD1. Trimming cost V 5 bases and J 6 bases; bases outside gene matches: 7. Germline CDR1 and CDR2: SEHNR and FQNEAQ (reference sequence). The CDR3 contains 14 residues. CDR3: CASSRTGAAKTQYF. DNA for the CDR3: TGTGCCAGCAGCCGGACAGGGGCCGCCAAGACCCAGTACTTC.

This clonotype was detected many times. The V and J genes are TRBV5-1 and TRBJ2-7; 10 nucleotides agree with TRBD2. Per the germline V gene, CDR1 is SGHRS and CDR2 is YFSETQ. The CDR3 runs to 15 residues. V trimming: 5 bases; J trimming: 4 bases; junction bases outside the gene matches: 9. CDR3 DNA sequence: TGCGCCAGCAGTTCCCGTAGCGGGAGGCAGTACGAGCAGTACTTC. Translation gives CASSSRSGRQYEQYF.

The rearrangement uses TRBV27 and TRBJ1-5; weak D call: TRBD1 (6 bases). The CDR3 contains 14 residues. CDR1 and CDR2 from the germline V gene are MNHEY and SMNVEV (reference sequence). Trimming took off 6 bases at V and 8 bases at J, with 17 bases between the two ends. DNA of the CDR3: TGTGCCAGCAGCCCCTACGGGGGCTTCGAGCCCCAGCATTTT. Translated, it gives CASSPYGGFEPQHF.

Many counts were recorded for this clonotype. The chain uses TRBV20-1 and TRBJ2-3, with 8 bases fitting TRBD2. This CDR3 is 16 amino acids long. Germline trimming cut 1 base from V and 0 bases from J; bases unmatched to any gene: 6. CDR1 is DFQATT and CDR2 is SNEGSKA in the germline V gene (reference sequence). The CDR3 DNA sequence: TGCAGTGCTAGAGGTAGACTAGCGTTGAGCACAGATACGCAGTATTTT. Translation gives CSARGRLALSTDTQYF.

The V and J genes are TRBV3-1 and TRBJ2-2, with a weak D call TRBD2 (6 bases). Germline CDR1 and CDR2: LGHDT and YNNKEL (reference sequence). The CDR3 consists of 18 residues. The germline V and J ends were trimmed by 3 bases and 3 bases, with 20 bases remaining between them. The CDR3 loop reads CASSHGWNRRLDTGELFF. For the CDR3, the DNA is TGTGCCAGCAGCCACGGCTGGAACCGGAGACTAGACACCGGGGAGCTGTTTTTT.

This clonotype was seen once. The chain employs TRBV7-3 and TRBJ1-1; D not resolved. Trimming pared 5 bases from V and 0 bases from J, leaving 13 bases between. Germline CDR1 reads SGHTA; CDR2 reads FQGTGA. The CDR3 length is 15 residues. The CDR3 spells CASSQNGEMNTEAFF. DNA of the CDR3: TGTGCCAGCAGCCAGAACGGAGAAATGAACACTGAAGCTTTCTTT.

Concerning this clonotype itself: This may arise from a read error, as a much more abundant clone is one base away. No conserved phenylalanine or tryptophan ends this CDR3, so it is likely a read error. The chain is built from TRBV12-3 or TRBV12-4 and TRBJ1-1, with 9 bases identical to TRBD1. The CDR3 is 17 residues long. V lost 1 base and J lost 3; bases outside the gene matches: 9. CDR3 in amino acids: CASSLGSGTGRDTEAFS. The CDR3 DNA sequence: TGTGCCAGCAGTTTAGGTTCGGGGACAGGGAGAGACACTGAAGCTTTCTCT.

This chain connects TRBV6-2 or TRBV6-3 to TRBJ2-3; TRBD1 matches 7 bases. The V and J ends lost 10 bases and 2 bases, in that order; junction bases with no gene match: 6. Germline loops: CDR1 MNHEY, CDR2 SVGEGT. The CDR3 consists of 13 residues. The CDR3 loop is CAIPGQITDTQYF. CDR3 in DNA: TGTGCCATTCCGGGACAGATCACAGATACGCAGTATTTT.

This clonotype has more than one count but fewer than ten. The chain carries TRBV10-3 and TRBJ2-2, with a tentative D call TRBD2 (6 bases). This CDR3 spans 16 amino acids. The V end lost 2 bases, the J end lost 6 bases, and 16 bases lay between the germline ends. CDR1 is ENHRY, CDR2 SYGVKD, per germline. CDR3: CAISEPGLLTAGELFF. DNA for the CDR3: TGTGCCATCAGTGAGCCGGGACTCCTAACGGCCGGGGAGCTGTTTTTT.

This clonotype was counted at least ten times. The chain is built from TRBV7-3 and TRBJ2-7; D is uncertain. The CDR3 length is 14 residues. Germline CDR1 is SGHTA and CDR2 is FQGTGA. V lost 3 bases, J lost 2 bases, and 11 bases lay in between. CDR3 in DNA: TGTGCCAGCAGCTTTCAGGCCGGACCCTACGAGCAGTACTTC. Translating it yields CASSFQAGPYEQYF.

There are many counts of this clonotype. The chain recombines TRBV20-1 with TRBJ2-7, with 11 bases matching TRBD2. Trimming at V came to 2 bases and at J to 3 bases, leaving 6 bases not matched to a gene. In germline, CDR1 is DFQATT, CDR2 SNEGSKA (reference sequence). This CDR3 contains 15 residues. CDR3: CSARPGTSGNYEQYF. CDR3 coding DNA: TGCAGTGCTAGACCTGGGACTAGCGGAAACTACGAGCAGTACTTC.

This clonotype was observed many times. This rearrangement joins TRBV2 to TRBJ1-2; D gene unclear. There are 17 residues in the CDR3. Trimming removed 9 bases at V and 4 bases at J, with 27 bases between. Germline V gene data show CDR1 as SNHLY and CDR2 as FYNNEI. The CDR3 nucleotides read TGTGCCAGAAGAAAAAAAGGGTCCAGCGAGGGTATCTATGGCTACACCTTC. Amino acid sequence: CARRKKGSSEGIYGYTF.

This clonotype was observed at least ten times. The chain employs TRBV19 and TRBJ1-1, with TRBD1 matching over 8 bases. The CDR3 is 14 amino acids. Trimming removed 6 bases from V and 1 base from J; junction bases left unmatched: 4. The germline V gene has CDR1 LNHDA and CDR2 SQIVND (reference sequence). The CDR3 DNA is TGTGCCAGTAGGTGGGGACAGGAGAACACTGAAGCTTTCTTT. Encoded protein: CASRWGQENTEAFF. Full variable domain (missing parts from reference TRBV19 and TRBJ1-1): DGGITQSPKYLFRKEGQNVTLSCEQNLNHDAMYWYRQDPGQGLRLIYYSQIVNDFQKGDIAEGYSVSREKKESFPLTVTSAQKNPTAFYLCASRWGQENTEAFFGQGTRLTVV.

This chain joins TRBV30 and TRBJ2-7, with D tentatively TRBD2 (7 bases). Germline V gene lookup returns CDR1 GTSNPN and CDR2 SVGIG (reference sequence). This CDR3 region has 13 residues. V lost 2 bases to trimming and J lost 5 bases, with 13 bases between them. The CDR3 loop is CAWSRGAGDEQYF. The CDR3 region has the DNA TGTGCCTGGAGTCGGGGGGCTGGCGACGAGCAGTACTTC.